Presented here are 32 T cell receptor beta chains from one specimen sequenced in a study of blood T cell repertoires in COVID-19. The assay was immunoSEQ multiplex PCR, and TCRdb's table has in-frame clones only and misses some. Altogether 180,000 or so clones are present, approximately 91% being singletons, with the ten largest covering 5.5% to 7.5%. Sequenced sample: peripheral blood. The receptor source for this set is a man aged 35-49 years with acute or convalescent COVID-19.

The CDR3 DNA reads as TGTGCCAGCAGCACCCCTGGGGGGACAGTAAGCTACGAGCAGTACTTC. Residues: CASSTPGGTVSYEQYF. The chain links TRBV7-9 to TRBJ2-7; TRBD1 is a possible D gene (7 bases). V lost 5 bases and J lost 3, with 20 bases in between. Per germline, CDR1 SEHNR and CDR2 FQNEAQ (reference sequence). CDR3 length: 16 residues. Variable domain in full (rest from reference TRBV7-9 and TRBJ2-7): DTGVSQNPRHKITKRGQNVTFRCDPISEHNRLYWYRQTLGQGPEFLTYFQNEAQLEKSRLLSDRFSAERPKGSFSTLEIQRTEQGDSAMYLCASSTPGGTVSYEQYFGPGTRLTVT.

The chain joins TRBV10-3 to TRBJ1-4, with D hard to call. This CDR3 spans 12 amino acids. Germline V gene data show CDR1 as ENHRY and CDR2 as SYGVKD. The V and J ends lost 0 bases and 8 bases respectively, with 4 bases between them. CDR3 bases: TGTGCCATCAGTGAGTCCGGGGAAAAACTGTTTTTT. Its protein product is CAISESGEKLFF.

The rearrangement uses TRBV5-4 and TRBJ1-1; 8 nucleotides align to TRBD1. The V segment lost 4 bases and the J segment 10 bases; nucleotides outside the gene matches: 9. The CDR3 totals 13 residues. Germline V CDR1 and CDR2: SGHNT, YYREEE (reference sequence). The CDR3 region is CASSQIGQGGAFF. CDR3 nucleotide sequence: TGTGCCAGCAGCCAAATCGGACAGGGTGGAGCTTTCTTT.

The gene calls are TRBV5-1 and TRBJ1-2, with 10 bases aligning to TRBD1. Germline CDR1 and CDR2: SGHRS and YFSETQ. The CDR3 is made up of 14 amino acids. With 0 bases clipped from V and 8 bases from J, the junction kept 4 bases outside the gene matches. In DNA form, the CDR3 reads TGCGCCAGCAGCTTGGGACAGGGGGCTCTCGGCTACACCTTC. It translates to CASSLGQGALGYTF.

The V call is TRBV5-4, the J call TRBJ2-1; D remains ambiguous. V was shortened by 1 base and J by 0 bases, with 2 bases between the two germline ends. Germline CDR1 reads SGHNT; CDR2 reads YYREEE (reference sequence). The CDR3 is 13 amino acids. The CDR3 loop is CASSLYSYNEQFF. In DNA form, the CDR3 reads TGTGCCAGCAGCTTGTACTCCTACAATGAGCAGTTCTTC.

The chain has TRBV27 and TRBJ1-1; 8 bases map to TRBD1. The CDR3 consists of 13 residues. V lost 3 bases, J lost 6 bases, and 3 bases stayed unmatched. Germline lookup yields CDR1 MNHEY and CDR2 SMNVEV (reference sequence). The CDR3, as DNA: TGTGCCAGCAGTTTGGACAGGGAAGCTGAAGCTTTCTTT. The encoded protein is CASSLDREAEAFF.

This chain links TRBV6-1 with TRBJ2-7, with D perhaps matching TRBD2 (6 bases). From germline, CDR1 is MNHNS and CDR2 SASEGT. With 0 bases removed from V and 12 bases from J, the gap between germline ends came to 15 bases. The CDR3 has 13 amino acids. The CDR3 nucleotides are TGTGCCAGCAGTGAAGCCCCGGGACTGAACTCGTACTTC. This encodes CASSEAPGLNSYF.

The chain is built from TRBV12-3 or TRBV12-4 and TRBJ2-7, with unresolved D. V shed 10 bases and J shed 3 bases, with 16 bases lying between them. This CDR3 contains 13 residues. CDR3 sequence: CATSLAAHYEQYF. As DNA, the CDR3 is TGTGCCACATCTTTGGCGGCACACTACGAGCAGTACTTC.

V gene TRBV13 combines with J gene TRBJ2-2; D may be TRBD2 (5 bases). V lost 5 bases and J lost 1, with 17 bases in between. Germline CDR1 is PRHDT and CDR2 is FYEKMQ (reference sequence). The CDR3 has 17 amino acids. The CDR3 is CASSMTSRGWNTGELFF. In DNA form, the CDR3 reads TGTGCCAGCAGCATGACATCACGGGGTTGGAACACCGGGGAGCTGTTTTTT.

The chain carries TRBV7-3 and TRBJ2-2; weak D call: TRBD1 (6 bases). V shed 6 bases and J shed 4 bases, with 18 bases lying between them. The CDR3 is 16 residues long. From germline, CDR1 is SGHTA and CDR2 FQGTGA. The CDR3 loop reads CASRQGAGVGTGELFF. The CDR3 DNA is TGTGCCAGCAGACAAGGGGCAGGGGTGGGCACCGGGGAGCTGTTTTTT.

This clone was recorded a few times. The rearrangement links TRBV6-1 to TRBJ2-5, with 11 positions matching TRBD2. CDR1 MNHNS and CDR2 SASEGT come from the germline V gene. The J segment lost 1 base and the V segment lost 2 bases, leaving 3 bases of the junction unmatched. The CDR3 extends over 16 amino acids. DNA of the CDR3: TGTGCCAGCAGTGAACTAGCGGGGGGACCCCAAGAGACCCAGTACTTC. Translated, it gives CASSELAGGPQETQYF.

The V gene is TRBV24-1, the J gene TRBJ2-1; TRBD2 might be the D (5 bases). Germline V gene sequence: CDR1 KGHDR, CDR2 SFDVKD. Trimming cost V 3 bases and J 5 bases, with 13 bases left between them. The CDR3 length is 15 residues. CDR3 DNA sequence: TGTGCCACCAGTGATCCCCGTTCCGGGAACAATGAGCAGTTCTTC. It yields the protein CATSDPRSGNNEQFF.

The genes are TRBV24-1 and TRBJ2-1; 14 bases fit TRBD2. The ends lost 2 bases at V and 4 bases at J; junction bases unmatched: 3. Germline V gene sequence: CDR1 KGHDR, CDR2 SFDVKD. The length of the CDR3 is 17 residues. The CDR3 region is CATSDSGLAGVYNEQFF. The CDR3, as DNA: TGTGCCACCAGTGATTCGGGACTAGCGGGGGTATACAATGAGCAGTTCTTC.

The rearrangement joins TRBV2 to TRBJ2-4; 7 bases map to TRBD1. Per the germline V gene, CDR1 is SNHLY and CDR2 is FYNNEI. The CDR3 has 13 residues. J was trimmed by 8 bases and V by 6 bases; bases with no gene match: 7. CDR3 DNA: TGTGCCAGCAGCGAACAGGGGTTTGACATTCAGTACTTC. Amino acids: CASSEQGFDIQYF.

V gene TRBV30 combines with J gene TRBJ1-1, with a tentative D call TRBD1 (6 bases). V was trimmed by 0 bases and J by 1 base, leaving 9 bases between them. CDR3 length equals 14 residues. Germline V gives CDR1 GTSNPN, CDR2 SVGIG (reference sequence). The CDR3 loop is CAWSVGGANTEAFF. CDR3 coding DNA: TGTGCCTGGAGTGTAGGGGGGGCGAACACTGAAGCTTTCTTT.

This rearrangement joins TRBV6-5 to TRBJ1-5, with D perhaps TRBD1 (5 bases). Germline V gives CDR1 MNHEY, CDR2 SVGAGI. This CDR3 spans 14 amino acids. The ends were cut back, 2 bases at V and 3 bases at J, with 8 bases in the middle. The CDR3 DNA sequence: TGTGCCAGCAGTTACGGGGGACTCAATCAGCCCCAGCATTTT. It codes for CASSYGGLNQPQHF.

This clone was observed a single time. The V gene is TRBV4-1, the J gene TRBJ1-3, with D perhaps TRBD1 (5 bases). This CDR3 contains 17 residues. V gave up 1 base and J gave up 0 bases, with 13 bases separating them. From germline, CDR1 is MGHRA and CDR2 YSYEKL. The CDR3 nucleotides read TGCGCCAGCAGCCAAGTGCCAGGGCCGAGCTCTGGAAACACCATATATTTT. Translating gives CASSQVPGPSSGNTIYF.

The rearrangement links TRBV7-2 to TRBJ2-7; 7 positions match TRBD2. The V gene's germline CDR1 is SGHTA and CDR2 FQGNSA. The CDR3 extends over 14 amino acids. J was trimmed by 0 bases and V by 1 base; bases with no gene match: 0. CDR3 in amino acids: CASSLGGGSYEQYF. CDR3 nucleotides: TGTGCCAGCAGCTTAGGCGGGGGCTCCTACGAGCAGTACTTC.

Worth noting for this clone: A read error is likely, as this CDR3 ends without the conserved phenylalanine or tryptophan. It is unclear where the CDR3 begins or ends on the DNA, so no DNA is shown, and the CDR3 is as TCRdb lists it. V usage is TRBV25-1 and J usage is TRBJ1-2; TRBD1, as called in the table, went unchecked against the DNA. Germline CDR1 reads MGHDK; CDR2 reads SYGVNS. The CDR3 is 14 amino acids long, termini counted. Here the CDR3 reads CASSAGQGWRPLVI.

The rearrangement uses TRBV12-3 or TRBV12-4 and TRBJ2-7; TRBD2 matches 7 bases. The CDR3 runs 13 residues. The V segment lost 3 bases and the J segment 3 bases; nucleotides outside the gene matches: 2. CDR3 region: CASSFGGNYEQYF. CDR3 DNA sequence: TGTGCCAGCAGTTTCGGGGGGAACTACGAGCAGTACTTC.

The chain combines TRBV18 with TRBJ2-7, with TRBD1 matching 12 bases. V was pared by 3 bases and J by 4 bases, with 4 bases of the junction left unmatched. CDR3 length equals 15 residues. Per the germline V gene, CDR1 is KGHSH and CDR2 is LQKENI. CDR3 region: CASSPPGQGAYEQYF. CDR3 DNA sequence: TGTGCCAGCTCACCTCCGGGACAGGGGGCGTACGAGCAGTACTTC. The variable domain in full, with the rest retrieved from reference TRBV18 and TRBJ2-7, is NAGVMQNPRHLVRRRGQEARLRCSPMKGHSHVYWYRQLPEEGLKFMVYLQKENIIDESGMPKERFSAEFPKEGPSILRIQQVVRGDSAAYFCASSPPGQGAYEQYFGPGTRLTVT.

Concerning this clone: A read error may produce the germline difference seen at one junction end. The chain joins TRBV19 to TRBJ2-1; TRBD1 might be the D (6 bases). This CDR3 contains 13 residues. The V gene's germline CDR1 is LNHDA and CDR2 SQIVND (reference sequence). The CDR3 is CASSILMGDRRVF. CDR3 DNA: TGTGCCAGTAGTATTTTAATGGGTGACAGGCGAGTCTTC.

The CDR3: CASRLPGVSGANVLTF. DNA of the CDR3: TGTGCCAGTAGGTTACCAGGGGTTTCCGGGGCCAACGTCCTGACTTTC. The gene calls are TRBV19 and TRBJ2-6; a possible D gene is TRBD1 (6 bases). The CDR3 loop spans 16 amino acids. V lost 6 bases to trimming and J lost 4 bases, with 16 bases between them. The germline CDR1 and CDR2 sequences are LNHDA and SQIVND (reference sequence).

The V call is TRBV28, the J call TRBJ1-3; the match to TRBD1 covers 9 bases. The CDR3 runs to 16 residues. V shed 4 bases and J 9 bases; nucleotides not matched to a gene: 13. CDR1 MDHEN and CDR2 SYDVKM come from the germline V gene. CDR3 sequence (DNA): TGTGCCAGCAGTTCCCCCTATGGACAGGGGTCAGGCACCATATATTTT. This sequence encodes CASSSPYGQGSGTIYF. Based on the CDR3 plus reference TRBV28 and TRBJ1-3, the full variable domain is DVKVTQSSRYLVKRTGEKVFLECVQDMDHENMFWYRQDPGLGLRLIYFSYDVKMKEKGDIPEGYSVSREKKERFSLILESASTNQTSMYLCASSSPYGQGSGTIYFGEGSWLTVV.

V usage is TRBV6-5 and J usage is TRBJ1-2; 11 positions agree with TRBD1. Unmatched junction bases numbered 3, after V lost 4 bases and J lost 2 bases. The CDR3 has 15 amino acids. Germline assignment: CDR1 MNHEY and CDR2 SVGAGI. The CDR3 DNA sequence: TGTGCCAGCAGTTTGGACAGGGGGCGGAACTATGGCTACACCTTC. It specifies CASSLDRGRNYGYTF.

Here the CDR3 reads CASDNRGTSGNTIYF. CDR3 sequence (DNA): TGTGCCAGCGATAACAGGGGAACCTCTGGAAACACCATATATTTT. J is TRBJ1-3 and V is TRBV2; 7 bases are a match to TRBD1. The V segment lost 8 bases and the J segment 0 bases; nucleotides outside the gene matches: 7. This CDR3 comprises 15 residues. Looked up from germline, CDR1 is SNHLY and CDR2 is FYNNEI.

CDR3 loop: CASSPGQYTEAFF. CDR3 nucleotides: TGTGCCAGCAGTCCGGGACAGTACACTGAAGCTTTCTTT. The J gene is TRBJ1-1, the V gene TRBV6-5, with TRBD1 identical over 7 bases. The V gene end was trimmed by 5 bases and the J gene end by 3 bases; junction bases not matched to a gene: 3. Germline V gives CDR1 MNHEY, CDR2 SVGAGI. The CDR3 has 13 residues.

The chain employs TRBV9 and TRBJ1-4; TRBD1 might be the D (6 bases). Germline V gene data show CDR1 as SGDLS and CDR2 as YYNGEE. V dropped 4 bases and J dropped 4 bases, with 14 bases sitting between them. The CDR3 sequence is 15 residues long. The CDR3 DNA is TGTGCCAGCAGCATGCAGGGGCGGTTTAATGAAAAACTGTTTTTT. Translated, it gives CASSMQGRFNEKLFF.

J is TRBJ2-7 and V is TRBV6-2 or TRBV6-3, with D possibly TRBD1 on 6 matching bases. CDR1 and CDR2 (germline): MNHEY, SVGEGT. The CDR3 is 15 amino acids. V was cut by 4 bases and J by 2 bases, with 15 bases left in between. CDR3 nucleotides: TGTGCCAGCAGTTCCCCGAGGGGGTCCGCCTACGAGCAGTACTTC. This codes for CASSSPRGSAYEQYF.

Concerning this clone: Within the sample, other DNA sequences also encode this same CDR3. The chain combines TRBV9 with TRBJ2-5; D not resolved. CDR3 length: 14 residues. In germline, CDR1 is SGDLS, CDR2 YYNGEE. The germline V and J ends were trimmed by 0 bases and 1 base, with 7 bases remaining between them. The CDR3 protein is CASSVGGVQETQYF. As DNA, the CDR3 is TGTGCCAGCAGCGTAGGCGGCGTCCAAGAGACCCAGTACTTC.

This clone was counted a single time. V and J are TRBV2 and TRBJ1-2; tentatively, D is TRBD1 (6 bases). CDR3 length: 13 residues. Germline V gene data show CDR1 as SNHLY and CDR2 as FYNNEI. Trimming left V 2 bases short and J 3 bases short, with 7 bases between. The CDR3 is CASSERGYYGYTF. CDR3 nucleotides: TGTGCCAGCAGTGAAAGGGGGTACTATGGCTACACCTTC. Based on the CDR3 plus reference TRBV2 and TRBJ1-2, the full variable domain is EPEVTQTPSHQVTQMGQEVILRCVPISNHLYFYWYRQILGQKVEFLVSFYNNEISEKSEIFDDQFSVERPDGSNFTLKIRSTKLEDSAMYFCASSERGYYGYTFGSGTRLTVV.

This chain joins TRBV5-1 and TRBJ1-1, with 9 bases aligning to TRBD1. V lost 5 bases to trimming and J lost 5 bases; unmatched junction nucleotides: 10. The CDR3 runs to 15 residues. CDR1 is SGHRS, CDR2 YFSETQ, per germline. In DNA, the CDR3 is TGCGCCAGCAGATCCACAGGGGGCTCGGGGACTGAAGCTTTCTTT. Protein: CASRSTGGSGTEAFF.